This T cell receptor beta chain was sequenced for a study of chemoradiotherapy in HPV16-positive cancers. With respect to this clone: Its antigen is unknown.

Germline loops: CDR1 WNHNN, CDR2 SYGVQD (reference sequence). This CDR3 contains 13 residues. V lost 0 bases and J 13 bases, leaving 15 bases between the germline ends. Study-level points and caveats: Non-HPV-specific T cells did not expand in tumors during treatment, whereas candidate HPV-specific clones and E7-related motifs did.

Over chemoradiotherapy, repertoires were sampled more than once. Profiling relied on immunoSEQ multiplex PCR, and the TCRdb table lists in-frame clones only, not all of them. The profile covers a few thousand clones, with 85% to 90% appearing a single time and approximately 3.8% taken by the ten largest. The chain has TRBV10-1 and TRBJ1-1, with D uncertain. The starting material was tumor tissue, obtained from a patient who underwent chemoradiotherapy. The receptor was isolated from a human donor with HPV-associated anogenital cancer. CDR3 in DNA: TGCGCCAGCAGTGAGTCGGCGCAGCTCGGCGGTTTCTTT. Residues: CASSESAQLGGFF.